These 12 T cell receptor beta chains share one sample of origin, sequenced in a study of blood T cell repertoires in COVID-19. Assay: immunoSEQ multiplex PCR; the TCRdb copy retains only in-frame clones and omits some. Here the sample spans approximately 280,000 clones, 65% to 90% being singletons. The sample was peripheral blood. These receptors came from a man aged 50 to 59 with active or convalescent COVID-19.

J is TRBJ2-1 and V is TRBV6-2 or TRBV6-3; 8 nucleotides align to TRBD1. After removal of 5 bases from V and 9 bases from J, the junction contained 15 bases not matched to a gene. The CDR3 is 16 residues long. Germline V lookup: CDR1 MNHEY, CDR2 SVGEGT. The CDR3 loop is CASSHGQGGILIEQFF. The CDR3 DNA is TGTGCCAGCAGTCACGGACAGGGTGGTATCCTAATTGAGCAGTTCTTC.

V and J are TRBV6-1 and TRBJ2-7; 7 nucleotides agree with TRBD2. CDR1 is MNHNS and CDR2 is SASEGT in the germline V gene. Unmatched junction bases numbered 12, after V lost 0 bases and J lost 4 bases. The CDR3 covers 17 residues. CDR3 DNA: TGTGCCAGCAGTGAAGCGGGAGGGGCTAGCCGAAGATACGAGCAGTACTTC. Its translation is CASSEAGGASRRYEQYF.

The V call is TRBV24-1, the J call TRBJ2-1; 10 bases match TRBD2. V was clipped by 3 bases and J by 7 bases; unmatched bases: 11. The CDR3 contains 17 residues. Looked up from germline, CDR1 is KGHDR and CDR2 is SFDVKD. CDR3 sequence reads: CATSDRSSGSGLNEQFF. CDR3 coding DNA: TGTGCCACCAGTGATCGCTCTAGCGGGAGCGGTTTGAATGAGCAGTTCTTC.

The rearrangement links TRBV4-2 to TRBJ2-3; tentative D call: TRBD2 (5 bases). The V gene's germline CDR1 is LGHNA and CDR2 YNFKEQ. The CDR3 totals 16 residues. V was pared by 0 bases and J by 4 bases, with 14 bases between. In DNA form, the CDR3 reads TGTGCCAGCAGCCAAGATTACGTGTGGGAGTCAGATACGCAGTATTTT. Translating it yields CASSQDYVWESDTQYF.

V usage is TRBV5-6 and J usage is TRBJ2-3, with TRBD2 identical over 12 bases. The CDR3 is made up of 17 amino acids. The germline CDR1 and CDR2 sequences are SGHDT and YYEEEE. Germline trimming cut 4 bases from V and 8 bases from J; bases unmatched to any gene: 14. Written as DNA, the CDR3 is TGTGCCAGCAGCCACAGGGCGACTAGCGGGAGCGGGGGTACGCAGTATTTT. The encoded protein is CASSHRATSGSGGTQYF.

The chain carries TRBV6-6 and TRBJ1-1, with 8 bases that match TRBD1. The CDR3 length is 17 residues. Unmatched junction bases numbered 16, after V lost 5 bases and J lost 5 bases. Germline loops: CDR1 MNHNY, CDR2 SVGAGI (reference sequence). The CDR3 is CASSPGTGWARGTEAFF. The CDR3 nucleotides read TGTGCCAGCAGTCCAGGGACAGGATGGGCTCGAGGAACTGAAGCTTTCTTT.

The chain employs TRBV5-6 and TRBJ1-6; D is ambiguous. Germline assignment: CDR1 SGHDT and CDR2 YYEEEE. Between the trimmed V and J ends, which lost 5 bases and 8 bases, there was a span of 11 bases. This CDR3 contains 13 residues. DNA of the CDR3: TGTGCCAGCAGTCTTCGACGGGATTCACCCCTCCACTTT. This gives the protein CASSLRRDSPLHF.

The chain employs TRBV3-1 (or the pseudogene TRBV3-2) and TRBJ1-1; 10 bases are a match to TRBD1. The CDR3 spans 15 residues. Germline V CDR1 and CDR2: LGHDT, YNNKEL (reference sequence). The ends lost 4 bases at V and 0 bases at J; junction bases unmatched: 2. The CDR3 here is CASSLGTGVNTEAFF. The CDR3 DNA is TGTGCCAGCAGCCTGGGGACAGGGGTGAACACTGAAGCTTTCTTT.

Here the CDR3 reads CASSGGSTDTQYF. In DNA form, the CDR3 reads TGTGCCAGCTCAGGCGGGAGTACGGATACGCAGTATTTT. The chain is built from TRBV18 and TRBJ2-3; 7 nucleotides match TRBD2. This CDR3 region has 13 residues. J gave up 6 bases and V 5 bases, and 5 bases lay outside the gene matches. Germline loops: CDR1 KGHSH, CDR2 LQKENI.

CDR3 protein: CASTDTEVAFF. The CDR3 DNA follows: TGTGCCAGTACAGACACTGAAGTAGCTTTCTTT. The chain couples TRBV2 to TRBJ1-1; D is ambiguous. V shed 9 bases and J shed 10 bases, with 15 bases lying between them. Germline V lookup: CDR1 SNHLY, CDR2 FYNNEI. This CDR3 spans 11 amino acids.

This chain connects TRBV10-2 to TRBJ1-1; D gene uncertain. Germline V lookup: CDR1 WSHSY, CDR2 SAAADI. The CDR3 runs to 14 residues. The germline V and J ends were trimmed by 2 bases and 4 bases, with 11 bases remaining between them. The DNA of the CDR3 is TGCGCCAGCAGTGAGATCGGGGTAGGCACTGAAGCTTTCTTT. Amino acid sequence: CASSEIGVGTEAFF.

The chain joins TRBV11-2 to TRBJ2-6, with D maybe TRBD1 (5 bases). Trimming removed 5 bases from V and 1 base from J, with 12 bases in between. Germline V gene sequence: CDR1 SGHAT, CDR2 FQNNGV. This CDR3 has 16 residues. This chain's CDR3 is CASSLSRVSGANVLTF. The CDR3 bases are TGTGCCAGCAGCCTCTCCAGGGTATCTGGGGCCAACGTCCTGACTTTC.